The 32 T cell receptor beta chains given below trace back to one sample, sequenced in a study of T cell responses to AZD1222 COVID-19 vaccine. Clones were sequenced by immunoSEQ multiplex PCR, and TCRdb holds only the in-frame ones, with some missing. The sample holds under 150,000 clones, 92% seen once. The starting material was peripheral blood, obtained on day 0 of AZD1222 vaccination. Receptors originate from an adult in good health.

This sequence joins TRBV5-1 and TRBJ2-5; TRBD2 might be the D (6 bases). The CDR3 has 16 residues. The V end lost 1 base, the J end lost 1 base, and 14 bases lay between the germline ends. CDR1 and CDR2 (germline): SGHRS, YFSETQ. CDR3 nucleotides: TGCGCCAGCAGCTTGCTACTCAGGGAGGTCCAAGAGACCCAGTACTTC. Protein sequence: CASSLLLREVQETQYF.

As DNA, the CDR3 is TGTGCCTGGAGTGTACGAGTCCAGGGTGTCGGGGAGCTGTTTTTT. It yields the protein CAWSVRVQGVGELFF. The chain links TRBV30 to TRBJ2-2, with a weak D call TRBD1 (5 bases). CDR3 length: 15 amino acids. CDR1 and CDR2 (germline): GTSNPN, SVGIG (reference sequence). Trimming removed 0 bases at V and 7 bases at J, with 15 bases between.

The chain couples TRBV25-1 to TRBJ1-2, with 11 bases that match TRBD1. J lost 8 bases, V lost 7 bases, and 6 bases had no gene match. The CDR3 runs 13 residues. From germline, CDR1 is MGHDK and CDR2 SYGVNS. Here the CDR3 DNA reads TGTGCCAGCACCCGGGGACAGGGGGACGGCTACACCTTC. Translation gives CASTRGQGDGYTF.

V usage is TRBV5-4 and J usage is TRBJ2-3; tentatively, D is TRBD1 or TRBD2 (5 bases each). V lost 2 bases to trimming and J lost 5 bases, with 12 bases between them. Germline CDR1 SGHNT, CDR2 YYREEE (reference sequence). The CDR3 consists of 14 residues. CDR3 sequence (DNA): TGTGCCAGCAGCTTAAGATATGGGGGAGATACGCAGTATTTT. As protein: CASSLRYGGDTQYF.

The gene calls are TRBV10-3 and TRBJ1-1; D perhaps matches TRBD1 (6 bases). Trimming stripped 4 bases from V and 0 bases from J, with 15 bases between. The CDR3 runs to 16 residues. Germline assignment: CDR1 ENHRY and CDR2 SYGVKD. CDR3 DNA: TGTGCCATCAGTGCGACGATACAGGGACTGAACACTGAAGCTTTCTTT. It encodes CAISATIQGLNTEAFF.

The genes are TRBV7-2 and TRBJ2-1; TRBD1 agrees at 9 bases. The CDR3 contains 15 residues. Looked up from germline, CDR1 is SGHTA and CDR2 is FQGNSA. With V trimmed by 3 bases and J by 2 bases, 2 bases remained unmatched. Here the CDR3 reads CASSLGTGPYNEQFF. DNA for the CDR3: TGTGCCAGCAGCTTGGGGACAGGGCCCTACAATGAGCAGTTCTTC. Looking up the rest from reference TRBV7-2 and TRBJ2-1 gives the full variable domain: GAGVSQSPSNKVTEKGKDVELRCDPISGHTALYWYRQSLGQGLEFLIYFQGNSAPDKSGLPSDRFSAERTGGSVSTLTIQRTQQEDSAVYLCASSLGTGPYNEQFFGPGTRLTVL.

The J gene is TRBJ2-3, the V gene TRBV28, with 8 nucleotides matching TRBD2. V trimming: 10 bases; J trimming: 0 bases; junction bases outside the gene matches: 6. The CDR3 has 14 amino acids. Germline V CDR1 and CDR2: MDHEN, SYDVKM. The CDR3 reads CAIVAGTSTDTQYF. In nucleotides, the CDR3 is TGTGCCATCGTAGCGGGGACTAGCACAGATACGCAGTATTTT.

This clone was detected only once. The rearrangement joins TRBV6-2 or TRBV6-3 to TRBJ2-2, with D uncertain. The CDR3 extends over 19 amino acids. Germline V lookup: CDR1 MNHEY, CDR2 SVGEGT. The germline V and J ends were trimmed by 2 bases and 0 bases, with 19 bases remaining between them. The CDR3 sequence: CASSYGVFEWKSNTGELFF. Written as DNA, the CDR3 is TGTGCCAGCAGTTACGGGGTATTTGAGTGGAAGTCGAACACCGGGGAGCTGTTTTTT.

The CDR3 protein is CASSPLYREAYEQYF. CDR3 nucleotide sequence: TGTGCCAGCAGCCCTCTATACAGGGAGGCTTACGAGCAGTACTTC. The rearrangement links TRBV6-4 to TRBJ2-7; D is perhaps TRBD1 or TRBD2 (6 bases each). With 6 bases removed from V and 4 bases from J, the gap between germline ends came to 19 bases. The CDR3 has 15 amino acids. The germline V gene encodes CDR1 MRHNA and CDR2 SNTAGT.

CDR3 coding DNA: TGCAGTGCTAGTCTGAGCGGGAGGGCCGCAGAGACCCAGTACTTC. Its protein product is CSASLSGRAAETQYF. The chain has TRBV20-1 and TRBJ2-5; 10 bases match TRBD2. Trimming at V came to 3 bases and at J to 4 bases, leaving 8 bases not matched to a gene. Germline V gene data show CDR1 as DFQATT and CDR2 as SNEGSKA (reference sequence). The CDR3 extends over 15 amino acids.

Written as DNA, the CDR3 is TGTGCCAGCAGCGAGGCAGGCGCTTATGGCTACACCTTC. Amino acid sequence: CASSEAGAYGYTF. The chain recombines TRBV2 with TRBJ1-2; D is uncertain. Per the germline V gene, CDR1 is SNHLY and CDR2 is FYNNEI. CDR3 length: 13 residues. V lost 6 bases to trimming and J lost 5 bases, with 13 bases between them.

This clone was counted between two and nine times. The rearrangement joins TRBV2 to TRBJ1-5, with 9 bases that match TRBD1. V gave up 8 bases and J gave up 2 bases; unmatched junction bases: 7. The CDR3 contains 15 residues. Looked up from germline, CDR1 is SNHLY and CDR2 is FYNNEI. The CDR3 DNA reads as TGTGCCAGCGGTGGGACAGGGAATGGCAATCAGCCCCAGCATTTT. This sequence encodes CASGGTGNGNQPQHF.

The CDR3 region is CASSPGRGQDGYTF. The CDR3 nucleotides read TGTGCCAGCAGCCCGGGTCGGGGCCAGGATGGCTACACCTTC. The V and J genes are TRBV7-3 and TRBJ1-2, with D perhaps TRBD1 (5 bases). Germline-derived CDR1 and CDR2 are SGHTA and FQGTGA. This CDR3 is built from 14 residues. V lost 5 bases to trimming and J lost 6 bases, with 16 bases between them. The full variable domain, completed using reference TRBV7-3 and TRBJ1-2, is GAGVSQTPSNKVTEKGKYVELRCDPISGHTALYWYRQSLGQGPEFLIYFQGTGAADDSGLPNDRFFAVRPEGSVSTLKIQRTERGDSAVYLCASSPGRGQDGYTFGSGTRLTVV.

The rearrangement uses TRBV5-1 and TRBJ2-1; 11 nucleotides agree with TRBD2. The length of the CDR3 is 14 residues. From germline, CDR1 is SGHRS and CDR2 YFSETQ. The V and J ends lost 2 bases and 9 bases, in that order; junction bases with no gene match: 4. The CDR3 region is CASSLVAGGSEQFF. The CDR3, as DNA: TGCGCCAGCAGCTTAGTAGCGGGAGGGAGTGAGCAGTTCTTC. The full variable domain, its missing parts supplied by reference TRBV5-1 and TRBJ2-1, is KAGVTQTPRYLIKTRGQQVTLSCSPISGHRSVSWYQQTPGQGLQFLFEYFSETQRNKGNFPGRFSGRQFSNSRSEMNVSTLELGDSALYLCASSLVAGGSEQFFGPGTRLTVL.

The CDR3 coding sequence is TGCGCCAGCAGCTTGCAGGGGTCGGAGACCCAGTACTTC. Amino acids: CASSLQGSETQYF. This chain uses TRBV5-1 with TRBJ2-5, with a tentative D call TRBD1 (6 bases). Deletions cut 1 base from V and 5 bases from J, with 9 bases between. Germline CDR1 and CDR2: SGHRS and YFSETQ. The CDR3 consists of 13 residues.

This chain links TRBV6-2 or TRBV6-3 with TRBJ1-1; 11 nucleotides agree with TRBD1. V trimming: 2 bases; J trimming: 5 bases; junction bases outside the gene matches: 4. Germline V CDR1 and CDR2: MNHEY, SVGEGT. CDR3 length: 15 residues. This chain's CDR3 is CASSYPGTGGTEAFF. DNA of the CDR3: TGTGCCAGCAGTTACCCCGGGACAGGGGGGACTGAAGCTTTCTTT.

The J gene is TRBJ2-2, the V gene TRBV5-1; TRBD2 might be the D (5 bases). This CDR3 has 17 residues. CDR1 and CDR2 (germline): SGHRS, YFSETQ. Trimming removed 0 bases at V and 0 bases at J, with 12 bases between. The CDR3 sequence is CASSLAWAGANTGELFF. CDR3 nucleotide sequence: TGCGCCAGCAGCTTGGCGTGGGCGGGTGCGAACACCGGGGAGCTGTTTTTT.

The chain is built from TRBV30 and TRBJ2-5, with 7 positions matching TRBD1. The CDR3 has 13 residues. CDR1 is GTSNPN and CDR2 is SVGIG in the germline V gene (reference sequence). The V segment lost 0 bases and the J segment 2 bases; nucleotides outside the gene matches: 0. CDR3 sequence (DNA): TGTGCCTGGAGTGTACAGGGGCAAGAGACCCAGTACTTC. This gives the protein CAWSVQGQETQYF.

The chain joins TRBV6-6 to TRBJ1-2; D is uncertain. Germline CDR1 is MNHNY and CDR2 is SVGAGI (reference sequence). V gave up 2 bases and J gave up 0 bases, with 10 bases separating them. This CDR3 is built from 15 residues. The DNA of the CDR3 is TGTGCCAGCAGTTACAGGACGGGAGCTAACTATGGCTACACCTTC. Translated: CASSYRTGANYGYTF.

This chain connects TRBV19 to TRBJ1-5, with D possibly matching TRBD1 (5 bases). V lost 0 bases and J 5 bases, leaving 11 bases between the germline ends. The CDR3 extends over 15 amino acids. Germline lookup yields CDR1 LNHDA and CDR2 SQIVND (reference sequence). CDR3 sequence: CASSIEEGRDQPQHF. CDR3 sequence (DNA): TGTGCCAGTAGTATAGAGGAAGGCAGGGATCAGCCCCAGCATTTT.

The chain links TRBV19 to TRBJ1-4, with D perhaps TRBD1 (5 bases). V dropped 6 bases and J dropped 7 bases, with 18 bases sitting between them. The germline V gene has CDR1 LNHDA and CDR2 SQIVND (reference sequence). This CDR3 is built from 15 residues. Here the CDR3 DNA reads TGTGCCAGTAGGATGACCGGGGCGCCCGGTGAAAAACTGTTTTTT. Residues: CASRMTGAPGEKLFF.

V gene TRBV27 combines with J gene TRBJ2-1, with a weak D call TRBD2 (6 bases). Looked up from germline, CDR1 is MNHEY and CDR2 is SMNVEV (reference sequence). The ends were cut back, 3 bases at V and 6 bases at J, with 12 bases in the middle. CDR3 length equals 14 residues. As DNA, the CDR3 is TGTGCCAGCAGTTTGGAAAGTAGCGGCAATGAGCAGTTCTTC. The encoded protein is CASSLESSGNEQFF.

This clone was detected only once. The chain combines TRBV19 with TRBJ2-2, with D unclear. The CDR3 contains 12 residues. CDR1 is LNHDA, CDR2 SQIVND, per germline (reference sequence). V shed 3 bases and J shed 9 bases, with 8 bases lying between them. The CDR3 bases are TGTGCCAGTAGTATTAGTGGTCGGGAGCTGTTTTTT. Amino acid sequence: CASSISGRELFF. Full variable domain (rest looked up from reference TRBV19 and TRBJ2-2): DGGITQSPKYLFRKEGQNVTLSCEQNLNHDAMYWYRQDPGQGLRLIYYSQIVNDFQKGDIAEGYSVSREKKESFPLTVTSAQKNPTAFYLCASSISGRELFFGEGSRLTVL.

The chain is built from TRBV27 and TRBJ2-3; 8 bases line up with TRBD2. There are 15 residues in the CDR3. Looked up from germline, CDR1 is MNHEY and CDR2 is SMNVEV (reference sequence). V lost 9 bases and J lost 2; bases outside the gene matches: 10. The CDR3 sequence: CAREKAGVSTDTQYF. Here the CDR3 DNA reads TGTGCCAGAGAAAAAGCGGGAGTTTCCACAGATACGCAGTATTTT.

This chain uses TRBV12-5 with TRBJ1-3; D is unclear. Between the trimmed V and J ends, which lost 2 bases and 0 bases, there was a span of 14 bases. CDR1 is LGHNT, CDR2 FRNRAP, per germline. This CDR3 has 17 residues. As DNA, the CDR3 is TGTGCTAGTGGTTTGCTCTCCAGCCAAAGCTCTGGAAACACCATATATTTT. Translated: CASGLLSSQSSGNTIYF.

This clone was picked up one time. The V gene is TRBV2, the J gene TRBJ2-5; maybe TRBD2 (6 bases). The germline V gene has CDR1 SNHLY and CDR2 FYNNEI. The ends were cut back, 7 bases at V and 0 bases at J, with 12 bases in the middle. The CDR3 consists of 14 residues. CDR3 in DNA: TGTGCCAGCAAGGCTAGCGCCAACCAAGAGACCCAGTACTTC. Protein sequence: CASKASANQETQYF.

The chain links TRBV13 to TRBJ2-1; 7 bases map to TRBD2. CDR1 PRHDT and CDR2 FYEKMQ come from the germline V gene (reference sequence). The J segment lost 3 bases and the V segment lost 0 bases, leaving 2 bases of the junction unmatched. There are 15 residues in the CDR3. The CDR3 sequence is CASSLGASGYNEQFF. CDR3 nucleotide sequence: TGTGCCAGCAGCTTAGGGGCTAGCGGCTACAATGAGCAGTTCTTC. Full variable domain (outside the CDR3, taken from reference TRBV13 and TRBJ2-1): AAGVIQSPRHLIKEKRETATLKCYPIPRHDTVYWYQQGPGQDPQFLISFYEKMQSDKGSIPDRFSAQQFSDYHSELNMSSLELGDSALYFCASSLGASGYNEQFFGPGTRLTVL.

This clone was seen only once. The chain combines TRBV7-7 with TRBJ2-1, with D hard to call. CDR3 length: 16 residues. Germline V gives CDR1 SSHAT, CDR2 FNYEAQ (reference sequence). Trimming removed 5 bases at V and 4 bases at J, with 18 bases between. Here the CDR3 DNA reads TGTGCCAGCAGCCCTAGGACGGAATTTATTTACAATGAGCAGTTCTTC. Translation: CASSPRTEFIYNEQFF.

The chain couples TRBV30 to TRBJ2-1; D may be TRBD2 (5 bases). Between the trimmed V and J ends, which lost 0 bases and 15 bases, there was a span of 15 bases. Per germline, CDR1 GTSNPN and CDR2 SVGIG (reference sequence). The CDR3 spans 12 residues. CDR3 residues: CAWSVDGRTGFF. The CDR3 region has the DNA TGTGCCTGGAGTGTAGATGGCCGGACTGGGTTCTTC.

CDR3 in DNA: TGTGCCAGCAGTGACTCCCTCCTGGGGCAGGTATCATACAATGAGCAGTTCTTC. Translation: CASSDSLLGQVSYNEQFF. The chain couples TRBV6-4 to TRBJ2-1; a possible D gene is TRBD1 (5 bases). Between the trimmed V and J ends, which lost 0 bases and 4 bases, there was a span of 19 bases. CDR3 length equals 18 residues. Per the germline V gene, CDR1 is MRHNA and CDR2 is SNTAGT.

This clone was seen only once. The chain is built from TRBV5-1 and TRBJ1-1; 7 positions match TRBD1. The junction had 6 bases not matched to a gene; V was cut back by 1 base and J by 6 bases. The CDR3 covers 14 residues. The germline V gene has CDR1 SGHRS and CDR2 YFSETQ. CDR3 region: CASSLHTGEAEAFF. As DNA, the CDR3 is TGCGCCAGCAGCTTGCACACAGGGGAGGCTGAAGCTTTCTTT.

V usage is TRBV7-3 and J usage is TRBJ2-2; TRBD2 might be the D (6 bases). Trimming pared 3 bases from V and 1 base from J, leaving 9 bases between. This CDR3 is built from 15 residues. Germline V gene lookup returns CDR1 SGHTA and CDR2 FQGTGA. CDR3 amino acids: CASSLGTWNTGELFF. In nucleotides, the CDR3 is TGTGCCAGCAGCTTGGGGACTTGGAACACCGGGGAGCTGTTTTTT.